These 26 T cell receptor beta chains originate from one sample sequenced in a study of early T cells in non-severe SARS-CoV-2 infection. A single record per CDR3 protein comes from TCRdb applying MiXCR to the 5' RACE reads. The repertoire includes 55,000 to 70,000 distinct CDR3 sequences, 4.9% of them detected once, and approximately 5.4% sits in the top ten. The sample consisted of whole blood. These receptors were obtained from an adult who was a healthcare worker with PCR-confirmed SARS-CoV-2 infection or an uninfected control (not recorded which).

This clonotype showed up many times. V gene TRBV7-2 combines with J gene TRBJ1-1; D is unclear. The CDR3 loop spans 11 amino acids. V shed 5 bases and J shed 7 bases, with 8 bases lying between them. The V gene's germline CDR1 is SGHTA and CDR2 FQGNSA. The CDR3 loop reads CASSPQIEAFF. The CDR3 DNA sequence: TGTGCCAGCAGCCCTCAGATTGAAGCTTTCTTT. The complete variable domain, with remaining parts taken from reference TRBV7-2 and TRBJ1-1, reads GAGVSQSPSNKVTEKGKDVELRCDPISGHTALYWYRQSLGQGLEFLIYFQGNSAPDKSGLPSDRFSAERTGGSVSTLTIQRTQQEDSAVYLCASSPQIEAFFGQGTRLTVV.

This clonotype was seen many times. The rearrangement joins TRBV27 to TRBJ1-2; D is uncertain. Trimming pared 6 bases from V and 4 bases from J, leaving 21 bases between. This CDR3 region has 16 residues. Germline-derived CDR1 and CDR2 are MNHEY and SMNVEV (reference sequence). The CDR3 sequence: CASRTSAGQPFYGYTF. The CDR3 DNA is TGTGCCAGCAGGACTTCAGCGGGCCAACCTTTCTATGGCTACACCTTC.

This clonotype has at least ten counts. This sequence joins TRBV20-1 and TRBJ1-6; D not certain. The germline V gene encodes CDR1 DFQATT and CDR2 SNEGSKA (reference sequence). The CDR3 length is 13 residues. The V end was cut by 1 base, the J end by 10 bases, with 11 bases between. CDR3 in DNA: TGCAGTGCTAGAGTTAGGGTCAGGTCACCCCTCCACTTT. Its translation is CSARVRVRSPLHF.

At least ten counts were recorded for this clonotype. The chain joins TRBV6-5 to TRBJ2-1, with TRBD1 matching over 8 bases. Germline V gene data show CDR1 as MNHEY and CDR2 as SVGAGI. V gave up 5 bases and J gave up 5 bases; unmatched junction bases: 8. This CDR3 has 15 amino acids. This chain's CDR3 is CASSARDRIDNEQFF. The CDR3 coding sequence is TGTGCCAGCAGTGCCCGGGACAGGATAGACAATGAGCAGTTCTTC.

This clonotype was seen many times. V usage is TRBV4-2 and J usage is TRBJ2-3; the D gene is possibly TRBD2 (6 bases). Trimming stripped 1 base from V and 3 bases from J, with 11 bases between. The CDR3 loop spans 15 amino acids. Per the germline V gene, CDR1 is LGHNA and CDR2 is YNFKEQ. The CDR3 protein is CASSQGQGGTDTQYF. CDR3 sequence (DNA): TGTGCCAGCAGCCAAGGTCAGGGAGGAACAGATACGCAGTATTTT.

This clonotype occurred a few times. This chain joins TRBV7-2 and TRBJ1-1, with a weak D call TRBD1 (5 bases). The CDR3 runs to 14 residues. Trimming cost V 5 bases and J 7 bases, with 17 bases left between them. Germline-derived CDR1 and CDR2 are SGHTA and FQGNSA. The CDR3 region is CASSRRRGEGEAFF. The CDR3 coding sequence is TGTGCCAGCAGCCGCCGTCGGGGGGAGGGTGAAGCTTTCTTT.

The sample holds a few counts of this clonotype. The V and J genes are TRBV27 and TRBJ2-1; TRBD2 matches at 8 bases. V shed 6 bases, J shed 8 bases, and the junction held 12 bases outside the gene matches. The CDR3 spans 15 residues. Looked up from germline, CDR1 is MNHEY and CDR2 is SMNVEV (reference sequence). The CDR3 coding sequence is TGTGCCAGCAGAAAATCTCCCGGGACTAGGGATGAGCAGTTCTTC. Its translation: CASRKSPGTRDEQFF.

This clonotype was observed a few times. This chain connects TRBV2 to TRBJ2-1, with TRBD2 identical over 7 bases. V was clipped by 4 bases and J by 6 bases; unmatched bases: 6. CDR1 SNHLY and CDR2 FYNNEI come from the germline V gene. This CDR3 comprises 14 residues. In DNA, the CDR3 is TGTGCCAGCAGTGTAGAAGGGAGGGCCAATGAGCAGTTCTTC. This sequence encodes CASSVEGRANEQFF.

Ten or more counts support this clonotype. This chain connects TRBV12-3 or TRBV12-4 to TRBJ1-1, with TRBD1 identical over 7 bases. V lost 6 bases, J lost 3 bases, and 19 bases stayed unmatched. This CDR3 comprises 18 residues. DNA for the CDR3: TGTGCCAGCAGCCGCAAGGTCAGGACAGGCCCCGGGGACACTGAAGCTTTCTTT. It codes for CASSRKVRTGPGDTEAFF.

This clonotype was found many times. This chain uses TRBV2 with TRBJ1-4; TRBD1 aligns across 7 bases. CDR3 length equals 13 residues. V shed 6 bases, J shed 8 bases, and the junction held 6 bases outside the gene matches. CDR1 SNHLY and CDR2 FYNNEI come from the germline V gene. The CDR3 DNA is TGTGCCAGCAGCGGGGACAGACGAGAAAAACTGTTTTTT. Translation gives CASSGDRREKLFF. The entire variable domain, with the rest obtained from reference TRBV2 and TRBJ1-4, is as follows: EPEVTQTPSHQVTQMGQEVILRCVPISNHLYFYWYRQILGQKVEFLVSFYNNEISEKSEIFDDQFSVERPDGSNFTLKIRSTKLEDSAMYFCASSGDRREKLFFGSGTQLSVL.

This clonotype was observed many times. V usage is TRBV10-3 and J usage is TRBJ2-1; 8 positions agree with TRBD2. This CDR3 has 15 amino acids. V lost 10 bases to trimming and J lost 3 bases; unmatched junction nucleotides: 11. The germline V gene has CDR1 ENHRY and CDR2 SYGVKD. The CDR3 protein is CATSPRGAYYNEQFF. For the CDR3, the DNA is TGTGCCACATCCCCGCGGGGGGCTTACTACAATGAGCAGTTCTTC.

The CDR3, as DNA: TGCAGTGCGCTAACGGCGACAGGGTTTGACTATGGCTACACCTTC. Amino acids: CSALTATGFDYGYTF. The J gene is TRBJ1-2, the V gene TRBV20-1, with 7 bases matching TRBD1. The CDR3 runs to 15 residues. With V trimmed by 6 bases and J by 3 bases, 13 bases remained unmatched. Germline CDR1 is DFQATT and CDR2 is SNEGSKA (reference sequence).

This chain joins TRBV20-1 and TRBJ1-1; 10 bases are shared with TRBD1. The V and J ends lost 6 bases and 4 bases, in that order; junction bases with no gene match: 8. Germline CDR1 reads DFQATT; CDR2 reads SNEGSKA (reference sequence). CDR3 length equals 14 residues. The CDR3 here is CSAMTGGVGTEAFF. The CDR3 DNA sequence: TGCAGTGCAATGACAGGGGGCGTGGGCACTGAAGCTTTCTTT.

This clonotype was seen at least ten times. The chain joins TRBV7-2 to TRBJ2-2; 13 bases are shared with TRBD2. This CDR3 contains 15 residues. Germline CDR1 reads SGHTA; CDR2 reads FQGNSA. V lost 5 bases to trimming and J lost 6 bases; unmatched junction nucleotides: 3. The CDR3 region is CASSSGLAGAGELFF. In DNA form, the CDR3 reads TGTGCCAGCAGCAGCGGACTAGCGGGGGCCGGGGAGCTGTTTTTT.

This clonotype was observed a handful of times. The chain is built from TRBV5-1 and TRBJ2-3; a weak D match, TRBD1 (5 bases). Germline-derived CDR1 and CDR2 are SGHRS and YFSETQ. The V and J ends lost 0 bases and 4 bases respectively, with 15 bases between them. The length of the CDR3 is 16 residues. The CDR3 DNA sequence: TGCGCCAGCAGCTTGGGACAGCCCGGGTCGGCAGATACGCAGTATTTT. Protein product: CASSLGQPGSADTQYF.

This clonotype occurred a few times. The chain employs TRBV20-1 and TRBJ1-2, with D possibly TRBD1 on 6 matching bases. V was clipped by 3 bases and J by 3 bases, with 14 bases between them. The CDR3 contains 14 residues. The germline CDR1 and CDR2 sequences are DFQATT and SNEGSKA (reference sequence). CDR3 nucleotide sequence: TGCAGTGCTAGTCTACAGGGTGAGGACTATGGCTACACCTTC. Its protein is CSASLQGEDYGYTF.

This clonotype was seen a few times. This chain uses TRBV7-2 with TRBJ2-3, with D possibly TRBD1 on 6 matching bases. V was clipped by 7 bases and J by 2 bases, with 16 bases between them. The CDR3 extends over 15 amino acids. The germline gives CDR1 SGHTA, CDR2 FQGNSA. DNA of the CDR3: TGTGCCAGCACCATAAGGGGACAAGACACAGATACGCAGTATTTT. Its translation is CASTIRGQDTDTQYF.

This clonotype has at least ten counts. The genes are TRBV4-1 and TRBJ2-7, with unresolved D. Deletions cut 5 bases from V and 0 bases from J, with 11 bases between. From germline, CDR1 is MGHRA and CDR2 YSYEKL. CDR3 size: 14 residues. This chain's CDR3 is CASSYQDLSYEQYF. The CDR3 DNA sequence: TGCGCCAGCAGCTACCAGGACCTCTCCTACGAGCAGTACTTC.

This clonotype occurred many times. This chain links TRBV30 with TRBJ1-2; no definite D call. The CDR3 is 14 amino acids. Germline V gene sequence: CDR1 GTSNPN, CDR2 SVGIG (reference sequence). V was pared by 2 bases and J by 4 bases, with 14 bases between. CDR3 in amino acids: CAWSKARGGYGYTF. In DNA form, the CDR3 reads TGTGCCTGGAGTAAAGCCCGCGGCGGCTATGGCTACACCTTC.

This clonotype was counted many times. The CDR3 region is CASSLNSGGSGANVLTF. The CDR3 region has the DNA TGCGCCAGCAGCTTGAACAGTGGAGGCTCTGGGGCCAACGTCCTGACTTTC. The chain links TRBV5-1 to TRBJ2-6; perhaps TRBD2 as D (5 bases). This CDR3 contains 17 residues. Trimming pared 1 base from V and 0 bases from J, leaving 11 bases between. Germline lookup yields CDR1 SGHRS and CDR2 YFSETQ.

The rearrangement links TRBV7-2 to TRBJ2-1, with a tentative D call TRBD2 (6 bases). CDR3 length equals 16 residues. Germline CDR1 reads SGHTA; CDR2 reads FQGNSA. The germline V and J ends were trimmed by 6 bases and 7 bases, with 22 bases remaining between them. The CDR3 reads CASRDFGTPTRNEQFF. As DNA, the CDR3 is TGTGCCAGCAGGGACTTCGGGACTCCCACCAGAAATGAGCAGTTCTTC. Combining the CDR3 with reference TRBV7-2 and TRBJ2-1 gives the whole variable domain GAGVSQSPSNKVTEKGKDVELRCDPISGHTALYWYRQSLGQGLEFLIYFQGNSAPDKSGLPSDRFSAERTGGSVSTLTIQRTQQEDSAVYLCASRDFGTPTRNEQFFGPGTRLTVL.

The chain employs TRBV7-9 and TRBJ1-1, with a weak D call TRBD1 (5 bases). Per the germline V gene, CDR1 is SEHNR and CDR2 is FQNEAQ (reference sequence). This CDR3 contains 14 residues. Trimming pared 3 bases from V and 6 bases from J, leaving 14 bases between. The CDR3, as DNA: TGTGCCAGCAGCTTGTCCAGGGCTAACGCTGAAGCTTTCTTT. It specifies CASSLSRANAEAFF.

This chain uses TRBV20-1 with TRBJ1-5; D is undetermined. V was shortened by 0 bases and J by 3 bases, with 18 bases between the two germline ends. The CDR3 sequence is 17 residues long. The germline gives CDR1 DFQATT, CDR2 SNEGSKA (reference sequence). CDR3 in DNA: TGCAGTGCTAGAGACACAACCCTGGGCGGATACAATCAGCCCCAGCATTTT. Translated, it gives CSARDTTLGGYNQPQHF.

This clonotype has a handful of counts. The chain combines TRBV5-6 with TRBJ1-2, with D uncertain. Trimming left V 1 base short and J 2 bases short, with 6 bases between. The V gene's germline CDR1 is SGHDT and CDR2 YYEEEE. CDR3 length: 13 amino acids. The CDR3 coding sequence is TGTGCCAGCAGCTTGATCCGGAACTATGGCTACACCTTC. It codes for CASSLIRNYGYTF.

This clonotype was found many times. The chain has TRBV12-3 or TRBV12-4 and TRBJ2-3; 7 bases align to TRBD1. CDR3 length: 17 residues. V shed 3 bases and J 3 bases; nucleotides not matched to a gene: 12. CDR3 protein: CASSLVSGRGWTDTQYF. CDR3 sequence (DNA): TGTGCCAGCAGTTTGGTTTCGGGCAGGGGGTGGACAGATACGCAGTATTTT.

The rearrangement joins TRBV4-2 to TRBJ1-4, with 9 bases aligning to TRBD1. The CDR3 consists of 16 residues. Germline V CDR1 and CDR2: LGHNA, YNFKEQ. The J segment lost 4 bases and the V segment lost 3 bases, leaving 6 bases of the junction unmatched. The CDR3 spells CASSHAGDRVNEKLFF. For the CDR3, the DNA is TGTGCCAGCAGCCATGCGGGGGACAGGGTTAATGAAAAACTGTTTTTT.